This T cell receptor (beta chain) appears in the sequencing data of a study of T cells in Graves' hyperthyroidism and ophthalmopathy. This clonotype is a singleton in its sample. From RNA transcripts, TCR beta CDR3 regions were amplified. Initially, a first-round RT-PCR of the TCR CDR3 employed the HTBI primer set. MiXCR, applied by TCRdb to the multiplex PCR reads, yields one record per CDR3 protein. This sample has hundreds of thousands of distinct CDR3 sequences, with 46% found just once. The germline V gene encodes CDR1 SGHVS and CDR2 FNYEAQ. V shed 3 bases and J shed 0 bases, with 12 bases lying between them. There are 15 residues in the CDR3. Graves' hyperthyroidism qualified as stable when ophthalmopathy did not progress within 18 months. Subjects aged 18 to 65 presented with newly diagnosed hyperthyroidism of less than 2 months' duration. Patients having uncontrolled infection, another autoimmune disease, pregnancy or lactation were not included. Based on clinical symptoms, serum thyroxine and TRAb, thyroid ultrasound and orbital computed tomography, diagnoses were reached.

The sample consisted of peripheral blood or thyroid tissue (not recorded which). This chain connects TRBV7-6 to TRBJ2-7, with D perhaps matching TRBD1 (5 bases). This clonotype was obtained from a woman aged 18-29 years with Graves' hyperthyroidism. The CDR3 nucleotides read TGTGCCAGCAGCTTGGATGTGACAGACTCCTACGAGCAGTACTTC. This encodes CASSLDVTDSYEQYF.